The 20 T cell receptor beta chains reported below all come from one sample, sequenced in a study of control samples from healthy donors and cancer patients (TCRdb year 2020). Library generation was performed with the immunoSEQ multiplex PCR assay. The source is immuneACCESS, and TCRdb retained only in-frame sequences with V and J called. Part of the clones is not carried over; for the studies checked, unresolved V genes explain less than half of this, and the remainder is unexplained. The sample profile shows roughly 100,000 clones; more than 90% of them were found once. Around 3% of the sample goes to the ten largest clones. Sequencing was done on a sample of blood. The receptors were gathered from a human donor in good health. The donor label of this sample is uncertain.

The chain carries TRBV5-4 and TRBJ2-7; no clear D gene. V lost 4 bases to trimming and J lost 5 bases, with 13 bases between them. This CDR3 is built from 13 residues. From germline, CDR1 is SGHNT and CDR2 YYREEE (reference sequence). The CDR3 reads CASSKVADNEQYF. Here the CDR3 DNA reads TGTGCCAGCAGCAAGGTGGCTGATAACGAGCAGTACTTC. Together with reference TRBV5-4 and TRBJ2-7, the CDR3 gives the full variable domain: ETGVTQSPTHLIKTRGQQVTLRCSSQSGHNTVSWYQQALGQGPQFIFQYYREEENGRGNFPPRFSGLQFPNYSSELNVNALELDDSALYLCASSKVADNEQYFGPGTRLTVT.

This clone has just one count. The chain recombines TRBV11-2 with TRBJ2-1, with D hard to call. Germline V gene lookup returns CDR1 SGHAT and CDR2 FQNNGV. V lost 1 base and J 6 bases, leaving 1 base between the germline ends. CDR3 length: 11 residues. CDR3 sequence: CASSLVNEQFF. The CDR3 DNA is TGTGCCAGCAGCTTAGTCAATGAGCAGTTCTTC. Complete variable domain (other parts from reference TRBV11-2 and TRBJ2-1): EAGVAQSPRYKIIEKRQSVAFWCNPISGHATLYWYQQILGQGPKLLIQFQNNGVVDDSQLPKDRFSAERLKGVDSTLKIQPAKLEDSAVYLCASSLVNEQFFGPGTRLTVL.

The chain joins TRBV7-6 to TRBJ1-1; a possible D gene is TRBD1 (5 bases). The CDR3 covers 15 residues. Germline CDR1 SGHVS, CDR2 FNYEAQ. Trimming stripped 1 base from V and 6 bases from J, with 15 bases between. CDR3 protein: CASSLGGTGLAEAFF. As DNA, the CDR3 is TGTGCCAGCAGCTTAGGGGGGACTGGGTTGGCTGAAGCTTTCTTT.

This clone was counted once. V usage is TRBV7-2 and J usage is TRBJ2-7; D is unclear. Germline CDR1 is SGHTA and CDR2 is FQGNSA. The CDR3 has 14 residues. The germline V and J ends were trimmed by 3 bases and 3 bases, with 12 bases remaining between them. The CDR3 sequence: CASSLLGRNYEQYF. The CDR3 DNA follows: TGTGCCAGCAGCTTGTTGGGCCGGAACTACGAGCAGTACTTC.

This clone has a single count. The rearrangement joins TRBV25-1 to TRBJ2-5; a weak D match, TRBD2 (6 bases). This CDR3 region has 13 residues. The germline gives CDR1 MGHDK, CDR2 SYGVNS. V lost 4 bases, J lost 6 bases, and 12 bases lay in between. The CDR3: CASSVDYYQTQYF. CDR3 DNA: TGTGCCAGCAGTGTGGACTATTATCAGACCCAGTACTTC.

CDR3 sequence (DNA): TGTGCCAGCAGTTACCTGACCGGGACAGGGGCCTCCCGCCGCGGCTACACCTTC. It is translated as CASSYLTGTGASRRGYTF. V gene TRBV27 combines with J gene TRBJ1-2; 10 bases map to TRBD1. Trimming cost V 4 bases and J 8 bases; bases outside gene matches: 19. Germline CDR1 is MNHEY and CDR2 is SMNVEV (reference sequence). The CDR3 sequence is 18 residues long.

The DNA of the CDR3 is TGTGCCAGCAGTGAACGAGCCCGGGGGGGCTACACCTTC. Protein product: CASSERARGGYTF. This rearrangement joins TRBV2 to TRBJ1-2, with D perhaps TRBD1 (5 bases). Germline values: CDR1 SNHLY, CDR2 FYNNEI. The V end lost 2 bases, the J end lost 8 bases, and 12 bases lay between the germline ends. The CDR3 sequence is 13 residues long. Together with reference TRBV2 and TRBJ1-2, the CDR3 gives the full variable domain: EPEVTQTPSHQVTQMGQEVILRCVPISNHLYFYWYRQILGQKVEFLVSFYNNEISEKSEIFDDQFSVERPDGSNFTLKIRSTKLEDSAMYFCASSERARGGYTFGSGTRLTVV.

The chain carries TRBV18 and TRBJ1-1, with D possibly TRBD1 on 5 matching bases. V lost 3 bases and J 3 bases, leaving 14 bases between the germline ends. This CDR3 is built from 15 residues. Germline V gives CDR1 KGHSH, CDR2 LQKENI. CDR3 region: CASSPPQGSYTEAFF. The DNA of the CDR3 is TGTGCCAGCTCACCCCCCCAGGGTTCTTACACTGAAGCTTTCTTT.

J is TRBJ2-3 and V is TRBV7-3; the match to TRBD1 covers 8 bases. In germline, CDR1 is SGHTA, CDR2 FQGTGA. The V gene end was trimmed by 2 bases and the J gene end by 5 bases; junction bases not matched to a gene: 9. The CDR3 is 16 amino acids. Written as DNA, the CDR3 is TGTGCCAGCAGCTTAGGGGCAGGGGGCACGGGAGATACGCAGTATTTT. It encodes CASSLGAGGTGDTQYF.

The chain joins TRBV5-1 to TRBJ2-1, with 11 bases that match TRBD2. V lost 1 base, J lost 9 bases, and 3 bases stayed unmatched. This CDR3 is built from 14 residues. Germline V gene sequence: CDR1 SGHRS, CDR2 YFSETQ. As DNA, the CDR3 is TGCGCCAGCAGCTTGTCTAGCGGGGGGTCTGAGCAGTTCTTC. It translates to CASSLSSGGSEQFF. Full variable domain (outside the CDR3, taken from reference TRBV5-1 and TRBJ2-1): KAGVTQTPRYLIKTRGQQVTLSCSPISGHRSVSWYQQTPGQGLQFLFEYFSETQRNKGNFPGRFSGRQFSNSRSEMNVSTLELGDSALYLCASSLSSGGSEQFFGPGTRLTVL.

The rearrangement joins TRBV7-8 to TRBJ1-5; 7 bases agree with TRBD1. Germline CDR1 and CDR2: SGHVS and FQNEAQ. CDR3 length: 14 residues. Trimming removed 10 bases from V and 3 bases from J; junction bases left unmatched: 9. The CDR3, as DNA: TGTGCCACCACTGACAGGGCCTCCAATCAGCCCCAGCATTTT. Translated: CATTDRASNQPQHF.

The V gene is TRBV5-1, the J gene TRBJ2-3; 7 bases are a match to TRBD2. This CDR3 is built from 15 residues. The ends lost 2 bases at V and 6 bases at J; junction bases unmatched: 9. The germline gives CDR1 SGHRS, CDR2 YFSETQ. CDR3 nucleotides: TGCGCCAGCAGCTTAGGACTAGGGTCGGGTGATACGCAGTATTTT. This encodes CASSLGLGSGDTQYF.

This chain joins TRBV27 and TRBJ2-7; a possible D gene is TRBD1 (6 bases). The CDR3 spans 15 residues. Germline V gives CDR1 MNHEY, CDR2 SMNVEV (reference sequence). Trimming left V 6 bases short and J 3 bases short, with 18 bases between. CDR3 sequence reads: CASSPLGQSNYEQYF. CDR3 in DNA: TGTGCCAGCAGCCCCCTCGGACAGTCAAACTACGAGCAGTACTTC.

The CDR3 DNA sequence: TGTGCCAGCAGCCAGCAGACAGGGGGGGTAAAACTGTTTTTT. Translating gives CASSQQTGGVKLFF. The chain links TRBV14 to TRBJ1-4, with 9 bases identical to TRBD1. In germline, CDR1 is SGHDN, CDR2 FVKESK. The CDR3 has 14 amino acids. Losses at the gene ends were 3 bases for V and 10 bases for J; bases not matched to a gene: 6.

The rearrangement joins TRBV12-5 to TRBJ2-2; D might be TRBD1 (6 bases). V was trimmed by 6 bases and J by 5 bases, leaving 16 bases between them. The CDR3 spans 15 residues. The germline CDR1 and CDR2 sequences are LGHNT and FRNRAP. DNA of the CDR3: TGTGCTAGTGGACCGGACAGAGGAGTGACCGGGGAGCTGTTTTTT. This translates into CASGPDRGVTGELFF. Drawing the rest from reference TRBV12-5 and TRBJ2-2, the complete variable domain is DARVTQTPRHKVTEMGQEVTMRCQPILGHNTVFWYRQTMMQGLELLAYFRNRAPLDDSGMPKDRFSAEMPDATLATLKIQPSEPRDSAVYFCASGPDRGVTGELFFGEGSRLTVL.

This clone showed up just a few times. The rearrangement uses TRBV7-8 and TRBJ1-4; D remains ambiguous. Trimming cost V 2 bases and J 4 bases, with 8 bases left between them. This CDR3 has 14 residues. CDR1 is SGHVS, CDR2 FQNEAQ, per germline. The CDR3 here is CASSLLASNEKLFF. CDR3 in DNA: TGTGCCAGCAGCTTATTGGCGAGTAATGAAAAACTGTTTTTT.

The genes are TRBV9 and TRBJ1-4; 9 bases map to TRBD1. V was clipped by 3 bases and J by 3 bases; unmatched bases: 3. Germline lookup yields CDR1 SGDLS and CDR2 YYNGEE. This CDR3 is built from 15 residues. The CDR3 here is CASSDTGGPNEKLFF. DNA for the CDR3: TGTGCCAGCAGCGACACAGGGGGCCCTAATGAAAAACTGTTTTTT.

This rearrangement joins TRBV5-1 to TRBJ2-5, with D unclear. Trimming cost V 0 bases and J 4 bases, with 10 bases left between them. Germline V gene data show CDR1 as SGHRS and CDR2 as YFSETQ. The CDR3 totals 14 residues. CDR3 amino acids: CASSLVLATETQYF. The CDR3 region has the DNA TGCGCCAGCAGCTTGGTGTTAGCCACAGAGACCCAGTACTTC.

The chain uses TRBV7-2 and TRBJ2-5; no clear D gene. CDR1 is SGHTA, CDR2 FQGNSA, per germline. The CDR3 covers 13 residues. The ends were cut back, 0 bases at V and 5 bases at J, with 7 bases in the middle. CDR3: CASSLANWETQYF. DNA of the CDR3: TGTGCCAGCAGCTTAGCGAATTGGGAGACCCAGTACTTC.

The chain employs TRBV15 and TRBJ2-3, with unresolved D. The germline V and J ends were trimmed by 3 bases and 0 bases, with 7 bases remaining between them. Germline values: CDR1 LNHNV, CDR2 YYDKDF (reference sequence). This CDR3 comprises 14 residues. The CDR3 DNA follows: TGTGCCACCAGCAGTCCCCACAGCACAGATACGCAGTATTTT. Protein sequence: CATSSPHSTDTQYF.